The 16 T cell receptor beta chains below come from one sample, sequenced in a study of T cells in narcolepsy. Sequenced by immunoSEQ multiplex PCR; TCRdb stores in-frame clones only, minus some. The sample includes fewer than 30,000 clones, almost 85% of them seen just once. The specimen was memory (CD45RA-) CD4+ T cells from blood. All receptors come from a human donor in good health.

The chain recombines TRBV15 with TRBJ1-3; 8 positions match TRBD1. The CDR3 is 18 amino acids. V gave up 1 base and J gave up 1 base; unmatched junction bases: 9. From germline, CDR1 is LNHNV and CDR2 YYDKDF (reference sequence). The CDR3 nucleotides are TGTGCCACCAGCAGAGTGAGGACAGGGAGTCAGTCTGGAAACACCATATATTTT. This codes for CATSRVRTGSQSGNTIYF. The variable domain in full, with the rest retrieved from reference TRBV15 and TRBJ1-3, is DAMVIQNPRYQVTQFGKPVTLSCSQTLNHNVMYWYQQKSSQAPKLLFHYYDKDFNNEADTPDNFQSRRPNTSFCFLDIRSPGLGDTAMYLCATSRVRTGSQSGNTIYFGEGSWLTVV.

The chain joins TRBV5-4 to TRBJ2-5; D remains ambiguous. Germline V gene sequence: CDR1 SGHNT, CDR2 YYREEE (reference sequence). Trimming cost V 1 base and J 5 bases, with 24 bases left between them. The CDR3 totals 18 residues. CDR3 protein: CASSLIESWRPGQETQYF. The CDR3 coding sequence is TGTGCCAGCAGCTTGATCGAGTCCTGGCGGCCCGGGCAGGAGACCCAGTACTTC. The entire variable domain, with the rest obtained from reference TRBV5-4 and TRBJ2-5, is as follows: ETGVTQSPTHLIKTRGQQVTLRCSSQSGHNTVSWYQQALGQGPQFIFQYYREEENGRGNFPPRFSGLQFPNYSSELNVNALELDDSALYLCASSLIESWRPGQETQYFGPGTRLLVL.

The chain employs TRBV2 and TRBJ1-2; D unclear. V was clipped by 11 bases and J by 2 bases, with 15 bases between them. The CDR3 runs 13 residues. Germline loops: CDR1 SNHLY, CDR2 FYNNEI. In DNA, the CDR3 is TGTGCCCGGAAAGATGGCCAGAACTATGGCTACACCTTC. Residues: CARKDGQNYGYTF.

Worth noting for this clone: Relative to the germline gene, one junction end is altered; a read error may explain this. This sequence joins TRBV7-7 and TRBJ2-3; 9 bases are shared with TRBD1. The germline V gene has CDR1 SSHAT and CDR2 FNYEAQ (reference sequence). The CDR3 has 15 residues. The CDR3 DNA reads TGTGCTAGCAGCTTAGGACGACAGGGGGCAGATACGCAGTATTTT. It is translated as CASSLGRQGADTQYF.

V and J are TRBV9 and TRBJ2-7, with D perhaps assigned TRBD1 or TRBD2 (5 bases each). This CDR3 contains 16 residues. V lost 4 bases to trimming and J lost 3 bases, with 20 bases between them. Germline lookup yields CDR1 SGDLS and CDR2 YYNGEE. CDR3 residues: CASSPSSGTESYEQYF. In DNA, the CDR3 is TGTGCCAGCAGCCCCTCATCCGGGACGGAGAGCTACGAGCAGTACTTC.

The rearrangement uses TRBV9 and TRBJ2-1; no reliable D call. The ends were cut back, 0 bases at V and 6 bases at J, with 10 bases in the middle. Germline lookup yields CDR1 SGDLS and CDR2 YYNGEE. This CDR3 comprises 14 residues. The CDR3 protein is CASSVVSWTNEQFF. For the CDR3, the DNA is TGTGCCAGCAGCGTAGTATCTTGGACCAATGAGCAGTTCTTC.

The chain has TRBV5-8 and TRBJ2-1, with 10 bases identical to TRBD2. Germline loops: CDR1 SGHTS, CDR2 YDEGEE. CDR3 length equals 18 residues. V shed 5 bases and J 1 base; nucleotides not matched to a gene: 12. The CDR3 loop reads CASRRGTSAGGSYNEQFF. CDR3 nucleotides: TGTGCCAGCAGAAGGGGGACTAGCGCAGGGGGATCCTACAATGAGCAGTTCTTC.

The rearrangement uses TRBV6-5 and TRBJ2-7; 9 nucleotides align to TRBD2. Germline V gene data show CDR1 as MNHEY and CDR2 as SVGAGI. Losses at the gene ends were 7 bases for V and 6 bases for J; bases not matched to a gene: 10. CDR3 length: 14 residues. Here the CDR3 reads CASTESGGLGEQYF. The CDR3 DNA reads TGTGCCAGCACCGAGAGCGGGGGGCTAGGCGAGCAGTACTTC.

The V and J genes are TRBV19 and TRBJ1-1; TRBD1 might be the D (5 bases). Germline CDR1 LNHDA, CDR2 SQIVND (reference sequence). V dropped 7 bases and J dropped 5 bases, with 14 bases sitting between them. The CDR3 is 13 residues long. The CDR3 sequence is CASKDPGRTEAFF. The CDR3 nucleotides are TGTGCCAGTAAAGACCCAGGGAGGACTGAAGCTTTCTTT.

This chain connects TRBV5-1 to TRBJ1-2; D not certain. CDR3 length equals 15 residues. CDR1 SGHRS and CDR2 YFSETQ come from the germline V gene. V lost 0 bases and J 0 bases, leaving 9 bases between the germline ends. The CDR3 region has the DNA TGCGCCAGCAGCTTGGGCGGGGTAACTAACTATGGCTACACCTTC. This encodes CASSLGGVTNYGYTF.

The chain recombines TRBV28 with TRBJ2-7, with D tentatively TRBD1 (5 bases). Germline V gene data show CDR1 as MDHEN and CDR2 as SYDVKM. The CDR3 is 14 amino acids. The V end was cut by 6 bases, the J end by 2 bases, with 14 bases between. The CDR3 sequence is CASRSQGSPYEQYF. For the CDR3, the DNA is TGTGCCAGCAGGTCGCAGGGTTCCCCCTACGAGCAGTACTTC.

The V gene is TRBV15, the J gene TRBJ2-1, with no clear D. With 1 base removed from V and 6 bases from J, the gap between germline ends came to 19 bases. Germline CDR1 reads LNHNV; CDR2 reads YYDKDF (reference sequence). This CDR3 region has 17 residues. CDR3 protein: CATSRGGSARVTNEQFF. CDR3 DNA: TGTGCCACCAGCAGAGGGGGATCAGCTCGGGTTACCAATGAGCAGTTCTTC. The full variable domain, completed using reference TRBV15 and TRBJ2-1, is DAMVIQNPRYQVTQFGKPVTLSCSQTLNHNVMYWYQQKSSQAPKLLFHYYDKDFNNEADTPDNFQSRRPNTSFCFLDIRSPGLGDTAMYLCATSRGGSARVTNEQFFGPGTRLTVL.

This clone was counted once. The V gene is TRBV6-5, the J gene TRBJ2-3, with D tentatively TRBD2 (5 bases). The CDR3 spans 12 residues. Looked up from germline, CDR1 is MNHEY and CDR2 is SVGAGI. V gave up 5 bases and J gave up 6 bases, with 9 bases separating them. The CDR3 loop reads CASSEGRDTQYF. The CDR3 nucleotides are TGTGCCAGCAGTGAGGGCCGGGATACGCAGTATTTT.

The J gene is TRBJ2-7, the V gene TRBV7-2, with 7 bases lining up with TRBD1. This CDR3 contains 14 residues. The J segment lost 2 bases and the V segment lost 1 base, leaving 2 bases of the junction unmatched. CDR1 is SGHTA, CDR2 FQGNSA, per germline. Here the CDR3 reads CASSLGGTAYEQYF. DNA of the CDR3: TGTGCCAGCAGCTTAGGAGGGACAGCCTACGAGCAGTACTTC.

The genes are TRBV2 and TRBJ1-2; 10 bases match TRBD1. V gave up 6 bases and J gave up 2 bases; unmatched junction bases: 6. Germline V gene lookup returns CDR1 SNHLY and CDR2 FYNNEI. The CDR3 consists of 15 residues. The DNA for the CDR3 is TGTGCCAGCAGGACAGGGGGCGTCCAAAACTATGGCTACACCTTC. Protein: CASRTGGVQNYGYTF.

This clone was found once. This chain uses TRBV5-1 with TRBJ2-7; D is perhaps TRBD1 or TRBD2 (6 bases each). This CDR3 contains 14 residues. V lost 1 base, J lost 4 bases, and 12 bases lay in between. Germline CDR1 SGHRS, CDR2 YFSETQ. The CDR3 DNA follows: TGCGCCAGCAGCTTGTTGGGGGCGGGGTACGAGCAGTACTTC. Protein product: CASSLLGAGYEQYF.